This T cell receptor beta chain was identified during a study of blood T cell repertoires in COVID-19. This clone was seen only once. Sequencing was performed with immunoSEQ multiplex PCR; in TCRdb, only in-frame clones are kept and a portion is missing. The sample consists of around 260,000 clones, about 88% of them appearing once. The CDR3 contains 16 residues. The germline V gene encodes CDR1 MNHEY and CDR2 SVGAGI. V was cut by 0 bases and J by 7 bases, with 13 bases left in between. Sequenced sample: peripheral blood. The clonotype was recovered from a man aged 25-40 years with active or convalescent COVID-19. This chain joins TRBV6-5 and TRBJ1-6; possibly TRBD1 for D (5 bases). The CDR3 DNA follows: TGTGCCAGCAGTTACTCGAACAGGCTGGGGAATTCACCCCTCCACTTT. It specifies CASSYSNRLGNSPLHF.